One sample yielded the 10 T cell receptor beta chains listed below, sequenced in a study of blood T cell repertoires in COVID-19. Repertoires were generated with immunoSEQ multiplex PCR, while TCRdb's copy carries only in-frame clones and drops some. The sample includes around 300,000 clones, around 88% seen only once; the top ten take over 2%. The sequencing input was peripheral blood. All receptors derive from a woman aged 30 to 39 who had recovered from COVID-19.

CDR3 sequence reads: CASSYGQGARYGYTF. CDR3 nucleotides: TGTGCCAGCAGCTACGGCCAGGGGGCGAGGTATGGCTACACCTTC. The rearrangement uses TRBV11-2 and TRBJ1-2; the match to TRBD1 covers 8 bases. V lost 4 bases and J lost 5; bases outside the gene matches: 9. This CDR3 is built from 15 residues. Germline CDR1 and CDR2: SGHAT and FQNNGV.

This clone was seen only once. V usage is TRBV6-5 and J usage is TRBJ1-5; TRBD1 might be the D (6 bases). CDR1 is MNHEY, CDR2 SVGAGI, per germline. V shed 2 bases and J shed 7 bases, with 12 bases lying between them. The CDR3 is made up of 14 amino acids. The CDR3 sequence is CASSYPQGRQPQHF. The CDR3 nucleotides read TGTGCCAGCAGTTACCCACAGGGTAGGCAGCCCCAGCATTTT.

The V call is TRBV7-9, the J call TRBJ2-1; D is possibly TRBD1 (5 bases). The V end was cut by 2 bases, the J end by 9 bases, with 11 bases between. CDR1 is SEHNR and CDR2 is FQNEAQ in the germline V gene (reference sequence). The CDR3 has 13 amino acids. The CDR3 loop is CASSLSKGVEQFF. The CDR3 bases are TGTGCCAGCAGCTTATCTAAAGGGGTTGAGCAGTTCTTC.

The chain joins TRBV6-5 to TRBJ2-2; D might be TRBD1 (6 bases). CDR1 MNHEY and CDR2 SVGAGI come from the germline V gene. CDR3 size: 15 residues. Deletions cut 5 bases from V and 0 bases from J, with 10 bases between. CDR3 region: CASSRGTSNTGELFF. In DNA form, the CDR3 reads TGTGCCAGCAGTCGAGGGACATCGAACACCGGGGAGCTGTTTTTT.

This clone was seen just once. J is TRBJ2-2 and V is TRBV28; maybe TRBD2 (6 bases). Germline-derived CDR1 and CDR2 are MDHEN and SYDVKM. CDR3 length: 14 amino acids. With 2 bases removed from V and 3 bases from J, the gap between germline ends came to 7 bases. CDR3 protein: CASSLGTHTGELFF. As DNA, the CDR3 is TGTGCCAGCAGTTTAGGGACTCACACCGGGGAGCTGTTTTTT.

V is TRBV27 and J is TRBJ1-2; a possible D gene is TRBD1 (6 bases). The CDR3 extends over 14 amino acids. V was pared by 0 bases and J by 4 bases, with 9 bases between. Per germline, CDR1 MNHEY and CDR2 SMNVEV (reference sequence). The CDR3 reads CASSLSGQIYGYTF. Here the CDR3 DNA reads TGTGCCAGCAGTTTATCTGGACAGATCTATGGCTACACCTTC.

This clone was recorded once. The chain recombines TRBV7-9 with TRBJ2-1, with D possibly being TRBD2 (7 bases). V gave up 5 bases and J gave up 7 bases, with 30 bases separating them. The CDR3 extends over 19 amino acids. Germline V gene lookup returns CDR1 SEHNR and CDR2 FQNEAQ (reference sequence). CDR3 nucleotides: TGTGCCAGCAGCCCCCGACTTGGAGGGGGGGCCCCAGGAGGTAATGAGCAGTTCTTC. Translated, it gives CASSPRLGGGAPGGNEQFF.

This clone has just one count. The genes are TRBV18 and TRBJ2-1; 10 nucleotides line up with TRBD2. Trimming at V came to 2 bases and at J to 10 bases, leaving 11 bases not matched to a gene. Looked up from germline, CDR1 is KGHSH and CDR2 is LQKENI. The CDR3 consists of 16 residues. The CDR3 nucleotides read TGTGCCAGCTCACCAACACAAGCGGGAGGGCCCCGAGAGCAGTTCTTC. Amino acids: CASSPTQAGGPREQFF.

The chain recombines TRBV7-9 with TRBJ2-2; D is perhaps TRBD2 (5 bases). The CDR3 runs to 16 residues. Trimming left V 0 bases short and J 2 bases short, with 10 bases between. The germline gives CDR1 SEHNR, CDR2 FQNEAQ (reference sequence). CDR3 in amino acids: CASSLARSGNTGELFF. The CDR3 bases are TGTGCCAGCAGCTTAGCTAGGTCGGGAAACACCGGGGAGCTGTTTTTT. Looking up the rest from reference TRBV7-9 and TRBJ2-2 gives the full variable domain: DTGVSQNPRHKITKRGQNVTFRCDPISEHNRLYWYRQTLGQGPEFLTYFQNEAQLEKSRLLSDRFSAERPKGSFSTLEIQRTEQGDSAMYLCASSLARSGNTGELFFGEGSRLTVL.

The chain has TRBV4-1 and TRBJ1-2, with TRBD1 matching 8 bases. The CDR3 totals 15 residues. Trimming removed 3 bases from V and 3 bases from J; junction bases left unmatched: 6. Germline V gene sequence: CDR1 MGHRA, CDR2 YSYEKL. Here the CDR3 reads CASSHDLTGDYGYTF. CDR3 nucleotide sequence: TGCGCCAGCAGCCATGACTTGACAGGGGACTATGGCTACACCTTC.